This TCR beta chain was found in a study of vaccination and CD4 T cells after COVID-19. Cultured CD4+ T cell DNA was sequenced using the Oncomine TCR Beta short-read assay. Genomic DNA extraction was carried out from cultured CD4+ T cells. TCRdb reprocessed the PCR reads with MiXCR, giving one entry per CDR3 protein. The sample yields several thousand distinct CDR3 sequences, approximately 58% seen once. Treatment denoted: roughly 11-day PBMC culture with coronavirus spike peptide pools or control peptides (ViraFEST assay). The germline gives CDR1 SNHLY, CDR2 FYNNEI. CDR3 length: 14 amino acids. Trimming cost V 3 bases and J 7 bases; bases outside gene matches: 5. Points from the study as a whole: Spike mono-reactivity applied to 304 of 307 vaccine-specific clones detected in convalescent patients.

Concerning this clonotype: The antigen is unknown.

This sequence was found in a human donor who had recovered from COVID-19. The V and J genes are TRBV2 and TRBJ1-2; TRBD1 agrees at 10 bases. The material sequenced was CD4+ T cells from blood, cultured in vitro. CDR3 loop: CASSDRQGAGGYTF. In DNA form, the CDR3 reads TGTGCCAGCAGTGATCGACAGGGGGCCGGTGGCTACACCTTC.